This T cell receptor (beta chain) was sequenced in a study of blood T cell repertoires in COVID-19. Study information: T cells, B-cell-depleted T cells, or PBMCs supplied cDNA or gDNA.

This table comes from immunoSEQ multiplex PCR, and its TCRdb copy is limited to in-frame clones, with some not included. The sample has 350,000 to 450,000 clones; around nine tenths are singletons. Recruitment covered about two dozen US areas and drew participants whose ages spanned roughly 18 to 89 years. Cohorts were based on clinical histories the participants reported. The CDR3 covers 16 residues. V shed 1 base and J shed 10 bases, with 20 bases lying between them. Germline V gene lookup returns CDR1 SGHDN and CDR2 FVKESK. The receptor comes from a woman in her late teens or twenties who had been exposed to COVID-19. The material sequenced was PBMCs or T cells enriched from blood (not recorded which). The rearrangement joins TRBV14 to TRBJ2-1; weak D call: TRBD2 (6 bases). CDR3: CASSQGGLVFSSEQFF. In DNA form, the CDR3 reads TGTGCCAGCAGCCAAGGGGGACTCGTCTTCTCCAGCGAGCAGTTCTTC.